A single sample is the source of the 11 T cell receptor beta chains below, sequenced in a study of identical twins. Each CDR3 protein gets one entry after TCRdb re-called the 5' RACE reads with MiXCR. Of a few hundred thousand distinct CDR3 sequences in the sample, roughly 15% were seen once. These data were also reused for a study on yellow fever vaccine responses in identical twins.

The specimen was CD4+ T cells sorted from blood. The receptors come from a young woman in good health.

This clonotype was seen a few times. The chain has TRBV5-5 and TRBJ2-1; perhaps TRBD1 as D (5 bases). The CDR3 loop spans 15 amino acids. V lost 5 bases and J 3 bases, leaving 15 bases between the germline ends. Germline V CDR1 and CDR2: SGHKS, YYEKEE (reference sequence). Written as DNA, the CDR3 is TGTGCCAGCAGTCCGACGATCGACAGCTACAATGAGCAGTTCTTC. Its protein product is CASSPTIDSYNEQFF.

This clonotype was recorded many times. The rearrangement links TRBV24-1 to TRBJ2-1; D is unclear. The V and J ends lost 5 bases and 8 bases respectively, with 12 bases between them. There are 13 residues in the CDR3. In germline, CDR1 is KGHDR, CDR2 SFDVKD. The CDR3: CATSGAGRDEQFF. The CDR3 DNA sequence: TGTGCCACCAGTGGTGCCGGTCGGGATGAGCAGTTCTTC.

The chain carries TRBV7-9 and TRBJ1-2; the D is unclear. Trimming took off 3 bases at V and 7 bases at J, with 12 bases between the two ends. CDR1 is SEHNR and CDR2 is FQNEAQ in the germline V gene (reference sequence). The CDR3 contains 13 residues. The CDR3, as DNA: TGTGCCAGCAGCTTTACCCGGGCGAGTGGCTACACCTTC. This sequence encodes CASSFTRASGYTF. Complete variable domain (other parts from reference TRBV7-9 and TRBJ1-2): DTGVSQNPRHKITKRGQNVTFRCDPISEHNRLYWYRQTLGQGPEFLTYFQNEAQLEKSRLLSDRFSAERPKGSFSTLEIQRTEQGDSAMYLCASSFTRASGYTFGSGTRLTVV.

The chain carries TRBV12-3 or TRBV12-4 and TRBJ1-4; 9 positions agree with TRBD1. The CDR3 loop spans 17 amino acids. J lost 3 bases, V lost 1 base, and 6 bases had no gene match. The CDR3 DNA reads TGTGCCAGCAGTTTAGGTTCGGGACAGGGTTCTAATGAAAAACTGTTTTTT. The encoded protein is CASSLGSGQGSNEKLFF.

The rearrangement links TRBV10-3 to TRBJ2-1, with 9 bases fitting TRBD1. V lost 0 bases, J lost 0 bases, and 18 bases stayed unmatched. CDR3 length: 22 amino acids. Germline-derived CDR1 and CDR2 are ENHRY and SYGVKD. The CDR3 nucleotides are TGTGCCATCAGTGAGTCTAACCTGCAACGGGACAGGGCAAAAAGCTCCTACAATGAGCAGTTCTTC. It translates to CAISESNLQRDRAKSSYNEQFF.

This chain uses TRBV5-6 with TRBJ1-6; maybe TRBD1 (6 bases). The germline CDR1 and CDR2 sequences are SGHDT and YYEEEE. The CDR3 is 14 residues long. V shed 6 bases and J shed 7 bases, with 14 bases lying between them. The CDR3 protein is CASTTTGLNSPLHF. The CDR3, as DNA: TGTGCCAGCACCACCACAGGGTTGAATTCACCCCTCCACTTT. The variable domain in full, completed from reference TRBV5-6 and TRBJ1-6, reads DAGVTQSPTHLIKTRGQQVTLRCSPKSGHDTVSWYQQALGQGPQFIFQYYEEEERQRGNFPDRFSGHQFPNYSSELNVNALLLGDSALYLCASTTTGLNSPLHFGNGTRLTVT.

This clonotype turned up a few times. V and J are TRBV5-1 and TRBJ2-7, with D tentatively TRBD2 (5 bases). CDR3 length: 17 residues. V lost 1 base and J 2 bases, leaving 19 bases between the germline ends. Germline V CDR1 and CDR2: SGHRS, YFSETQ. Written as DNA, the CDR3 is TGCGCCAGCAGCTTGATGTTGACGGCCGGGGTGCCCTACGAGCAGTACTTC. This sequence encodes CASSLMLTAGVPYEQYF. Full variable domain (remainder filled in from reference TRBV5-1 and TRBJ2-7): KAGVTQTPRYLIKTRGQQVTLSCSPISGHRSVSWYQQTPGQGLQFLFEYFSETQRNKGNFPGRFSGRQFSNSRSEMNVSTLELGDSALYLCASSLMLTAGVPYEQYFGPGTRLTVT.

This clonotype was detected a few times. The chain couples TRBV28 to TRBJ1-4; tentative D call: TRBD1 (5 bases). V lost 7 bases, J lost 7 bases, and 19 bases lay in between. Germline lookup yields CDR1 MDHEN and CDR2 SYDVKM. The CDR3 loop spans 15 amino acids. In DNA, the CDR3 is TGTGCCAGCAAATCCCCCCCCGAGGGGAGTGAAAAACTGTTTTTT. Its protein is CASKSPPEGSEKLFF.

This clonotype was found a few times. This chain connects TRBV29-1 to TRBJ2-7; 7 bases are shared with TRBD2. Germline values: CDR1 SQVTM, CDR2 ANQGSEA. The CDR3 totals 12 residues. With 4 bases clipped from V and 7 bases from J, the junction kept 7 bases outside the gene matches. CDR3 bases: TGCAGCGTTGGGGGGGGGACCGGGGAGCAGTACGTC. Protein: CSVGGGTGEQYV.

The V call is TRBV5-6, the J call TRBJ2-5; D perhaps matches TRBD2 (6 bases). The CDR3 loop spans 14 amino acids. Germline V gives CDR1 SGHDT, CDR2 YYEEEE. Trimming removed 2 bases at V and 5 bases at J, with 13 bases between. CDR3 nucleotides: TGTGCCAGCAGCTTCGGAGGGGACGGGGAGACCCAGTACTTC. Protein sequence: CASSFGGDGETQYF.

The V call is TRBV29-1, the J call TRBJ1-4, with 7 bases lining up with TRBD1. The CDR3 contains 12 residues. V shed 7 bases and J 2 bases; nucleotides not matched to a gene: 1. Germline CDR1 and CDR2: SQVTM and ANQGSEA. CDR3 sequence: CSAGGTNEKLFF. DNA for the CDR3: TGCAGCGCAGGGGGGACTAATGAAAAACTGTTTTTT.